The clone carrying this T cell receptor (beta chain) was recorded once. Sample treatment: 15 to 20 received Ad26.COV2.S at low or high dose, single or two shots; 5 received placebo; per-sample allocation not given. Vaccine and placebo recipients were sampled on day 63 after the first injection. V gave up 0 bases and J gave up 7 bases, with 6 bases separating them. This CDR3 is 12 amino acids long. Germline CDR1 SGHTA, CDR2 FQGNSA. These data belong to a study of Ad26.COV2.S vaccination and SARS-CoV-2 variants. Study summary: Into the muscle, Ad26.COV2.S was dosed once or twice, 56 days apart.

TCRdb keeps only in-frame clones here, not all; method: immunoSEQ multiplex PCR. Here the sample spans 330,000 or so clones, roughly 88% being singletons. The TCR comes from a person between 18 and 59 years old who received the Ad26.COV2.S COVID-19 vaccine or a placebo. The V call is TRBV7-2, the J call TRBJ2-5, with D perhaps matching TRBD1 or TRBD2 (5 bases each). The sample consisted of peripheral blood, taken in a trial of Ad26.COV2.S vaccine versus placebo. CDR3 DNA sequence: TGTGCCAGCAGCTTAGCGAGGGGGACCCAGTACTTC. Translating gives CASSLARGTQYF.